This TCR beta chain was recovered during a study of blood T cell repertoires in COVID-19. Repertoires were generated with immunoSEQ multiplex PCR, while TCRdb's copy carries only in-frame clones and drops some. The top ten clones hold 4.3% of a sample with some 130,000 clones, about 89% of them seen once. Seattle researchers signed up patients amid active infection and tracked them longitudinally. Trimming left V 1 base short and J 2 bases short, with 11 bases between. CDR3 length equals 16 residues. CDR1 LGHDT and CDR2 YNNKEL come from the germline V gene (reference sequence). The J gene is TRBJ2-2, the V gene TRBV3-1 (or the pseudogene TRBV3-2), with D perhaps TRBD1 (5 bases). The sequence derives from a man in his fifties or sixties with COVID-19, enrolled during active disease. The sample taken for sequencing was peripheral blood. CDR3 in amino acids: CASSQGWGFNTGELFF. As DNA, the CDR3 is TGTGCCAGCAGCCAAGGTTGGGGCTTCAACACCGGGGAGCTGTTTTTT.